The 18 T cell receptor beta chains given below trace back to one sample, sequenced in a study of somatic mutations in cytotoxic T cells in rheumatoid arthritis. Clones were sequenced by immunoSEQ multiplex PCR, and TCRdb holds only the in-frame ones, with some missing. The sample has 13,000 to 15,000 clones; over 70% are singletons. Sequencing input: CD8+ T cells sorted from blood. These receptors were collected from an adult with rheumatoid arthritis.

The J gene is TRBJ2-1, the V gene TRBV19, with a possible D match to TRBD2 (7 bases). The V gene lost 3 bases and the J gene lost 2 bases, with 8 bases spanning the gap. Germline CDR1 reads LNHDA; CDR2 reads SQIVND (reference sequence). The CDR3 has 14 amino acids. The CDR3 bases are TGTGCCAGTAGTATGGGGGGGCCCTACAATGAGCAGTTCTTC. Translating it yields CASSMGGPYNEQFF.

The chain recombines TRBV4-2 with TRBJ2-2, with unresolved D. The CDR3 sequence is 16 residues long. Germline V gene sequence: CDR1 LGHNA, CDR2 YNFKEQ. V shed 4 bases and J shed 2 bases, with 14 bases lying between them. CDR3 in amino acids: CASSPMPGTNTGELFF. Here the CDR3 DNA reads TGTGCCAGCAGCCCGATGCCAGGCACCAACACCGGGGAGCTGTTTTTT.

The chain is built from TRBV27 and TRBJ2-3; TRBD2 aligns across 10 bases. The germline CDR1 and CDR2 sequences are MNHEY and SMNVEV (reference sequence). The CDR3 has 19 amino acids. V lost 5 bases and J lost 0; bases outside the gene matches: 14. In nucleotides, the CDR3 is TGTGCCAGCAGTCTAGGGAGACTAGCGGGCGACCCTAGCACAGATACGCAGTATTTT. Translating gives CASSLGRLAGDPSTDTQYF.

The rearrangement joins TRBV4-1 to TRBJ2-1; D remains ambiguous. The CDR3 covers 11 residues. Germline-derived CDR1 and CDR2 are MGHRA and YSYEKL. Trimming cost V 0 bases and J 6 bases, with 0 bases left between them. The CDR3 sequence is CASSQDNEQFF. The CDR3 coding sequence is TGCGCCAGCAGCCAAGACAATGAGCAGTTCTTC.

V usage is TRBV28 and J usage is TRBJ2-2; D is ambiguous. This CDR3 is 13 amino acids long. Germline V CDR1 and CDR2: MDHEN, SYDVKM. Trimming removed 8 bases at V and 0 bases at J, with 7 bases between. The CDR3 DNA is TGTGCCAGCGACGAGGCGAACACCGGGGAGCTGTTTTTT. Translation gives CASDEANTGELFF.

The chain has TRBV4-1 and TRBJ2-5; D is unclear. Trimming took off 4 bases at V and 0 bases at J, with 3 bases between the two ends. Germline lookup yields CDR1 MGHRA and CDR2 YSYEKL. The CDR3 is made up of 12 amino acids. The chain's CDR3 is CASSPDQETQYF. CDR3 in DNA: TGCGCCAGCAGCCCAGACCAAGAGACCCAGTACTTC.

The J gene is TRBJ1-4, the V gene TRBV2; no definite D call. CDR3 length: 14 residues. Per germline, CDR1 SNHLY and CDR2 FYNNEI. The V end lost 6 bases, the J end lost 0 bases, and 8 bases lay between the germline ends. The CDR3: CASSQAPTNEKLFF. The CDR3 DNA is TGTGCCAGCAGCCAAGCCCCAACTAATGAAAAACTGTTTTTT.

The V call is TRBV7-9, the J call TRBJ2-5, with 11 positions matching TRBD1. V was pared by 0 bases and J by 5 bases, with 8 bases of the junction left unmatched. Germline V gene lookup returns CDR1 SEHNR and CDR2 FQNEAQ (reference sequence). The CDR3 runs to 17 residues. The DNA for the CDR3 is TGTGCCAGCAGCTTAGCTCCAGGACAGGGGGCGTCGGAGACCCAGTACTTC. Protein product: CASSLAPGQGASETQYF.

This CDR3 reads CASSPGGVNTEAFF. The CDR3 bases are TGCGCCAGCAGCCCAGGGGGGGTGAACACTGAAGCTTTCTTT. The chain is built from TRBV4-1 and TRBJ1-1, with 7 bases identical to TRBD1. V lost 4 bases and J lost 0; bases outside the gene matches: 2. The CDR3 covers 14 residues. Germline V lookup: CDR1 MGHRA, CDR2 YSYEKL.

The chain employs TRBV27 and TRBJ2-7; D ambiguous. Between the trimmed V and J ends, which lost 3 bases and 0 bases, there was a span of 18 bases. CDR3 length equals 17 residues. Germline CDR1 MNHEY, CDR2 SMNVEV (reference sequence). CDR3 sequence (DNA): TGTGCCAGCAGTTTGGACCGGAGAGAGCGAAGCTCCTACGAGCAGTACTTC. It is translated as CASSLDRRERSSYEQYF.

This clone has a handful of counts. The rearrangement uses TRBV27 and TRBJ1-1; D remains ambiguous. Germline V CDR1 and CDR2: MNHEY, SMNVEV (reference sequence). V was shortened by 5 bases and J by 1 base, with 11 bases between the two germline ends. This CDR3 contains 14 residues. The CDR3 protein is CASSENGKNTEAFF. DNA for the CDR3: TGTGCCAGCAGTGAGAACGGGAAGAACACTGAAGCTTTCTTT.

The CDR3: CASGGWGYEQYF. The CDR3 nucleotides are TGTGCCAGCGGGGGGTGGGGCTACGAGCAGTACTTC. V usage is TRBV6-1 and J usage is TRBJ2-5; D is possibly TRBD2 (6 bases). The assigned J gene may be wrong: the sequence end matches TRBJ2-7 better. CDR1 and CDR2 (germline): MNHNS, SASEGT. CDR3 length: 12 residues.

This sequence joins TRBV4-1 and TRBJ1-2; 7 bases map to TRBD1. Germline CDR1 and CDR2: MGHRA and YSYEKL. V trimming: 3 bases; J trimming: 3 bases; junction bases outside the gene matches: 7. CDR3 length: 15 amino acids. CDR3 bases: TGCGCCAGCAGCCATACAGGGGAAGGACACTATGGCTACACCTTC. Its translation: CASSHTGEGHYGYTF.

This clone was recorded a few times. V is TRBV7-9 and J is TRBJ2-1; D not certain. Trimming stripped 6 bases from V and 8 bases from J, with 5 bases between. CDR1 is SEHNR, CDR2 FQNEAQ, per germline (reference sequence). The CDR3 is made up of 10 amino acids. CDR3 coding DNA: TGTGCCAGCAGAGTTGATGAGCAGTTCTTC. It codes for CASRVDEQFF.

This clone has just a few counts. The chain employs TRBV9 and TRBJ1-5, with 8 positions matching TRBD1. With 2 bases clipped from V and 4 bases from J, the junction kept 5 bases outside the gene matches. This CDR3 has 15 residues. Germline assignment: CDR1 SGDLS and CDR2 YYNGEE. The CDR3 DNA reads TGTGCCAGCAGCGTCGGACAGGGCGGGAATCAGCCCCAGCATTTT. This sequence encodes CASSVGQGGNQPQHF.

The chain couples TRBV27 to TRBJ2-3, with 11 bases identical to TRBD1. J gave up 4 bases and V 6 bases, and 3 bases lay outside the gene matches. Germline CDR1 MNHEY, CDR2 SMNVEV (reference sequence). The CDR3 length is 14 residues. The CDR3 region is CASRGQGAADTQYF. The CDR3 DNA is TGTGCCAGCAGAGGACAGGGGGCTGCAGATACGCAGTATTTT.

This chain links TRBV7-9 with TRBJ1-5; no clear D. The CDR3 contains 12 residues. Germline assignment: CDR1 SEHNR and CDR2 FQNEAQ (reference sequence). V was cut by 1 base and J by 5 bases, with 3 bases left in between. CDR3 protein: CASSLEDQPQHF. As DNA, the CDR3 is TGTGCCAGCAGCTTAGAGGATCAGCCCCAGCATTTT.

This clone was found once. V gene TRBV2 combines with J gene TRBJ2-2, with TRBD2 matching 12 bases. Germline V lookup: CDR1 SNHLY, CDR2 FYNNEI. The CDR3 is made up of 18 amino acids. With V trimmed by 7 bases and J by 6 bases, 15 bases remained unmatched. This CDR3 reads CASITGGAGLAGPGELFF. DNA of the CDR3: TGTGCCAGCATCACAGGGGGCGCGGGACTAGCGGGTCCCGGGGAGCTGTTTTTT.